A single sample gave rise to the 15 T cell receptor beta chains below, sequenced in a study of blood T cell repertoires in COVID-19. Using immunoSEQ multiplex PCR, the repertoire was profiled, and TCRdb retains in-frame clones only, with some absent. The profile covers 350,000 or so clones, with about 90% appearing a single time and more than 0.8% taken by the ten largest. The sequenced sample was PBMCs or T cells enriched from blood (not recorded which). Receptors originate from a woman aged 30 to 39 who had recovered from COVID-19.

The chain links TRBV27 to TRBJ1-6; perhaps TRBD1 as D (5 bases). V lost 6 bases and J lost 10, with 19 bases in between. Germline V gene lookup returns CDR1 MNHEY and CDR2 SMNVEV (reference sequence). This CDR3 contains 15 residues. The CDR3 bases are TGTGCCAGCAGCCTCTCCTCGGGACTGGGGTCACCCCTCCACTTT. It specifies CASSLSSGLGSPLHF.

This chain connects TRBV30 to TRBJ1-2, with 9 positions matching TRBD1. The trim removed 4 bases at V and 4 bases at J, leaving 7 bases unmatched. Germline V gene sequence: CDR1 GTSNPN, CDR2 SVGIG (reference sequence). The CDR3 loop spans 14 amino acids. The CDR3 DNA is TGTGCCTGGACACAGGGGGCGCTTAGCTATGGCTACACCTTC. Amino acid sequence: CAWTQGALSYGYTF.

The table lists this clone with a few counts. The chain couples TRBV6-2 or TRBV6-3 to TRBJ1-2, with 9 bases lining up with TRBD1. The CDR3 sequence is 13 residues long. Losses at the gene ends were 6 bases for V and 8 bases for J; bases not matched to a gene: 7. Per germline, CDR1 MNHEY and CDR2 SVGEGT. The CDR3 reads CASSRGQGHGYTF. The CDR3 bases are TGTGCCAGCAGCAGGGGACAGGGACACGGCTACACCTTC.

The chain joins TRBV12-5 to TRBJ2-2; perhaps TRBD1 as D (6 bases). In germline, CDR1 is LGHNT, CDR2 FRNRAP. This CDR3 has 16 amino acids. Trimming cost V 7 bases and J 4 bases, with 19 bases left between them. The CDR3 region is CASAIELQGTTGELFF. The CDR3 DNA sequence: TGTGCTAGTGCCATCGAACTACAGGGAACCACCGGGGAGCTGTTTTTT. Full variable domain (missing parts from reference TRBV12-5 and TRBJ2-2): DARVTQTPRHKVTEMGQEVTMRCQPILGHNTVFWYRQTMMQGLELLAYFRNRAPLDDSGMPKDRFSAEMPDATLATLKIQPSEPRDSAVYFCASAIELQGTTGELFFGEGSRLTVL.

CDR3 region: CASREYGTGGRETQYF. The DNA of the CDR3 is TGTGCCAGCAGAGAGTACGGGACAGGTGGGAGGGAGACCCAGTACTTC. The chain employs TRBV19 and TRBJ2-5, with TRBD1 matching 8 bases. The V segment lost 9 bases and the J segment 5 bases; nucleotides outside the gene matches: 17. The CDR3 contains 16 residues. In germline, CDR1 is LNHDA, CDR2 SQIVND (reference sequence).

The chain combines TRBV2 with TRBJ2-3; D is uncertain. CDR1 and CDR2 (germline): SNHLY, FYNNEI. This CDR3 region has 11 residues. Trimming pared 7 bases from V and 3 bases from J, leaving 5 bases between. The CDR3 sequence is CASTPTDTQYF. In DNA, the CDR3 is TGTGCCAGCACCCCTACAGATACGCAGTATTTT.

This rearrangement joins TRBV28 to TRBJ1-1; tentative D call: TRBD1 (6 bases). Germline V gene data show CDR1 as MDHEN and CDR2 as SYDVKM. Deletions cut 2 bases from V and 5 bases from J, with 12 bases between. The length of the CDR3 is 14 residues. The CDR3 DNA sequence: TGTGCCAGCAGTTTAGGGGGGGCTTTGACTGAAGCTTTCTTT. Its translation: CASSLGGALTEAFF.

The chain's CDR3 is CAWSYSLNTEAFF. As DNA, the CDR3 is TGTGCCTGGAGTTACAGTCTGAACACTGAAGCTTTCTTT. The V and J genes are TRBV30 and TRBJ1-1; no firm D call. The V end lost 2 bases, the J end lost 0 bases, and 7 bases lay between the germline ends. The CDR3 covers 13 residues. Germline CDR1 reads GTSNPN; CDR2 reads SVGIG (reference sequence).

The V and J genes are TRBV18 and TRBJ2-1; D is possibly TRBD1 (5 bases). The CDR3 length is 17 residues. V was cut by 6 bases and J by 2 bases, with 20 bases left in between. Germline V lookup: CDR1 KGHSH, CDR2 LQKENI. CDR3 protein: CASSPRQLSEAYNEQFF. The CDR3 coding sequence is TGTGCCAGCTCCCCTCGACAGTTAAGTGAAGCCTACAATGAGCAGTTCTTC.

This clone was seen a handful of times. The chain links TRBV5-1 to TRBJ2-7; 7 nucleotides match TRBD2. Germline CDR1 reads SGHRS; CDR2 reads YFSETQ. V was clipped by 6 bases and J by 5 bases; unmatched bases: 8. The CDR3 totals 13 residues. This chain's CDR3 is CASIGEGGDEQYF. Written as DNA, the CDR3 is TGCGCCAGCATAGGGGAGGGAGGCGACGAGCAGTACTTC.

The chain is built from TRBV7-9 and TRBJ2-3; the match to TRBD1 covers 8 bases. Unmatched junction bases numbered 13, after V lost 1 base and J lost 4 bases. Germline lookup yields CDR1 SEHNR and CDR2 FQNEAQ (reference sequence). The CDR3 consists of 18 residues. CDR3 in DNA: TGTGCCAGCAGCTTAGGCCATGGACAGGGAGTGGTGCCAGATACGCAGTATTTT. As protein: CASSLGHGQGVVPDTQYF. The whole variable domain, filled in from reference TRBV7-9 and TRBJ2-3, reads DTGVSQNPRHKITKRGQNVTFRCDPISEHNRLYWYRQTLGQGPEFLTYFQNEAQLEKSRLLSDRFSAERPKGSFSTLEIQRTEQGDSAMYLCASSLGHGQGVVPDTQYFGPGTRLTVL.

In DNA form, the CDR3 reads TGTGCCACCAGTGATCCCGGGGACAGGGGACGTACAGATACGCAGTATTTT. Translation: CATSDPGDRGRTDTQYF. The genes are TRBV24-1 and TRBJ2-3, with 10 bases matching TRBD1. The germline V gene has CDR1 KGHDR and CDR2 SFDVKD. The CDR3 totals 17 residues. V was clipped by 3 bases and J by 3 bases; unmatched bases: 8.

V and J are TRBV7-9 and TRBJ2-2, with a weak D call TRBD1 (6 bases). Germline V gene data show CDR1 as SEHNR and CDR2 as FQNEAQ (reference sequence). V lost 4 bases and J 1 base, leaving 13 bases between the germline ends. CDR3 length: 16 amino acids. CDR3 residues: CASSSTWTENTGELFF. CDR3 sequence (DNA): TGTGCCAGCAGCTCTACGTGGACAGAGAACACCGGGGAGCTGTTTTTT.

The chain recombines TRBV18 with TRBJ1-5, with TRBD1 matching 8 bases. This CDR3 spans 14 amino acids. The V gene's germline CDR1 is KGHSH and CDR2 LQKENI. V was pared by 6 bases and J by 7 bases, with 8 bases of the junction left unmatched. The CDR3 region is CASSPDRDRQPQHF. CDR3 nucleotide sequence: TGTGCCAGCTCGCCGGACAGGGACAGGCAGCCCCAGCATTTT. The entire variable domain, with the rest obtained from reference TRBV18 and TRBJ1-5, is as follows: NAGVMQNPRHLVRRRGQEARLRCSPMKGHSHVYWYRQLPEEGLKFMVYLQKENIIDESGMPKERFSAEFPKEGPSILRIQQVVRGDSAAYFCASSPDRDRQPQHFGDGTRLSIL.

This clone was seen a few times. V is TRBV25-1 and J is TRBJ1-2; D uncertain. Germline V CDR1 and CDR2: MGHDK, SYGVNS. CDR3 length: 13 residues. The ends were cut back, 2 bases at V and 7 bases at J, with 11 bases in the middle. CDR3 in DNA: TGTGCCAGCAGTGAAGACTCGCGGGGTGGCTACACCTTC. The encoded protein is CASSEDSRGGYTF.